Below are 16 T cell receptor beta chains sequenced from a single sample in a study of blood T cell repertoires in COVID-19. Sequencing was performed with immunoSEQ multiplex PCR; in TCRdb, only in-frame clones are kept and a portion is missing. The table shows some 180,000 clones, with 87% occurring only once. The source material was peripheral blood. These receptors came from a man between 60 and 70 years old with active or convalescent COVID-19.

As regards this clone: This same CDR3 is encoded by further DNA sequences in the sample. This chain connects TRBV5-1 to TRBJ1-2, with 7 bases identical to TRBD1. Germline values: CDR1 SGHRS, CDR2 YFSETQ. The CDR3 consists of 12 residues. V lost 2 bases and J lost 8; bases outside the gene matches: 3. CDR3 nucleotide sequence: TGCGCCAGCAGCTTCACAGGGGAAGGCTACACCTTC. Encoded protein: CASSFTGEGYTF.

The rearrangement links TRBV6-5 to TRBJ2-2; D is perhaps TRBD1 (5 bases). CDR1 and CDR2 from the germline V gene are MNHEY and SVGAGI. The CDR3 loop spans 16 amino acids. Trimming removed 0 bases at V and 5 bases at J, with 13 bases between. This CDR3 reads CASSYSGAFGTGELFF. The DNA for the CDR3 is TGTGCCAGCAGTTACTCAGGGGCCTTCGGAACCGGGGAGCTGTTTTTT.

V gene TRBV6-5 combines with J gene TRBJ1-1; TRBD1 matches 7 bases. Germline lookup yields CDR1 MNHEY and CDR2 SVGAGI. Germline trimming cut 10 bases from V and 0 bases from J; bases unmatched to any gene: 5. This CDR3 is 13 amino acids long. The CDR3 sequence is CATSGQLNTEAFF. The CDR3 DNA is TGTGCCACGTCGGGACAGCTGAACACTGAAGCTTTCTTT.

The chain carries TRBV3-1 (or the pseudogene TRBV3-2) and TRBJ2-1; possibly TRBD2 for D (5 bases). V lost 2 bases, J lost 8 bases, and 16 bases lay in between. This CDR3 region has 15 residues. Germline assignment: CDR1 LGHDT and CDR2 YNNKEL (reference sequence). This CDR3 is CASSQPGLNVYEQFF. The CDR3 region has the DNA TGTGCCAGCAGCCAACCAGGACTGAATGTGTATGAGCAGTTCTTC.

This chain connects TRBV5-1 to TRBJ1-2, with TRBD1 matching over 8 bases. Germline trimming cut 4 bases from V and 2 bases from J; bases unmatched to any gene: 7. The germline V gene has CDR1 SGHRS and CDR2 YFSETQ. The CDR3 consists of 15 residues. The CDR3 DNA reads TGCGCCAGCAGCCCCGGACAGGGAGGGAACTATGGCTACACCTTC. It is translated as CASSPGQGGNYGYTF.

This chain uses TRBV7-2 with TRBJ1-6; no clear D. CDR1 and CDR2 from the germline V gene are SGHTA and FQGNSA. The V end was cut by 3 bases, the J end by 7 bases, with 7 bases between. The CDR3 is made up of 13 amino acids. CDR3 sequence (DNA): TGTGCCAGCAGCTTTGAGGCAAATTCACCCCTCCACTTT. Its translation: CASSFEANSPLHF.

The V gene is TRBV25-1, the J gene TRBJ1-4; D not certain. Between the trimmed V and J ends, which lost 4 bases and 8 bases, there was a span of 23 bases. Germline V gene sequence: CDR1 MGHDK, CDR2 SYGVNS. CDR3 length: 17 residues. The CDR3 bases are TGTGCCAGCAGTGCCGATTCCACCGGGAACCGCAGGGAAAAACTGTTTTTT. Encoded protein: CASSADSTGNRREKLFF.

The rearrangement links TRBV7-6 to TRBJ1-4, with D maybe TRBD1 (5 bases). This CDR3 spans 15 amino acids. Germline assignment: CDR1 SGHVS and CDR2 FNYEAQ. Between the trimmed V and J ends, which lost 5 bases and 0 bases, there was a span of 10 bases. The CDR3 DNA reads TGTGCCAGCAGCCGGGGGGGGACAACTAATGAAAAACTGTTTTTT. This codes for CASSRGGTTNEKLFF. Based on the CDR3 plus reference TRBV7-6 and TRBJ1-4, the full variable domain is GAGVSQSPRYKVTKRGQDVALRCDPISGHVSLYWYRQALGQGPEFLTYFNYEAQQDKSGLPNDRFSAERPEGSISTLTIQRTEQRDSAMYRCASSRGGTTNEKLFFGSGTQLSVL.

Here the CDR3 reads CASTESQGYEQYF. CDR3 nucleotide sequence: TGTGCCAGCACCGAGTCACAGGGTTACGAGCAGTACTTC. V gene TRBV2 combines with J gene TRBJ2-7; D is possibly TRBD1 (6 bases). Trimming shortened V by 7 bases and J by 4 bases, and 14 bases separated the two germline ends. This CDR3 contains 13 residues. The germline CDR1 and CDR2 sequences are SNHLY and FYNNEI.

The V and J genes are TRBV11-3 and TRBJ2-5; 14 bases line up with TRBD2. The CDR3 loop spans 18 amino acids. The germline V gene has CDR1 SGHNT and CDR2 YENEEA. V shed 4 bases, J shed 2 bases, and the junction held 9 bases outside the gene matches. The CDR3 loop is CASSSGTSGGPRQETQYF. CDR3 bases: TGTGCCAGCAGCTCCGGGACTAGCGGGGGACCGAGGCAAGAGACCCAGTACTTC.

V gene TRBV3-1 (or the pseudogene TRBV3-2) combines with J gene TRBJ1-2; weak D call: TRBD1 (5 bases). The V gene's germline CDR1 is LGHDT and CDR2 YNNKEL (reference sequence). The V end was cut by 1 base, the J end by 5 bases, with 8 bases between. The CDR3 runs 13 residues. CDR3: CASSQGQRYGYTF. CDR3 nucleotides: TGTGCCAGCAGCCAAGGACAGCGTTATGGCTACACCTTC.

The chain carries TRBV10-3 and TRBJ1-2; the D gene is possibly TRBD1 (6 bases). Germline V lookup: CDR1 ENHRY, CDR2 SYGVKD. CDR3 length: 15 residues. Trimming stripped 8 bases from V and 0 bases from J, with 16 bases between. The CDR3 DNA follows: TGTGCCATCGTACCAGGGGCAGGAGCTAACTATGGCTACACCTTC. This sequence encodes CAIVPGAGANYGYTF.

This sequence joins TRBV12-3 or TRBV12-4 and TRBJ2-7; weak D call: TRBD1 (6 bases). The CDR3 is 13 residues long. V shed 6 bases and J shed 4 bases, with 13 bases lying between them. CDR3 in amino acids: CASRRSDSYEQYF. The CDR3 DNA is TGTGCCAGCAGGAGATCGGACAGTTACGAGCAGTACTTC.

This rearrangement joins TRBV6-1 to TRBJ1-4, with 7 bases fitting TRBD1. The V and J ends lost 3 bases and 5 bases, in that order; junction bases with no gene match: 12. This CDR3 comprises 17 residues. Germline loops: CDR1 MNHNS, CDR2 SASEGT. The CDR3 here is CASSDLGGARVNEKLFF. CDR3 DNA: TGTGCCAGCAGTGATTTAGGGGGCGCACGGGTAAATGAAAAACTGTTTTTT.

In its sample, this clone was seen a few times. This chain links TRBV29-1 with TRBJ2-1; a weak D match, TRBD1 (5 bases). Trimming removed 3 bases from V and 4 bases from J, with 13 bases in between. The germline CDR1 and CDR2 sequences are SQVTM and ANQGSEA. The CDR3 consists of 14 residues. CDR3 bases: TGCAGCGTTGATTGGGGTAGGGGATACAATGAGCAGTTCTTC. Translation gives CSVDWGRGYNEQFF.

The DNA of the CDR3 is TGTGCCAGCAGTTTCAGACAGGGGGCCTCCTATAATTCACCCCTCCACTTT. Encoded protein: CASSFRQGASYNSPLHF. V usage is TRBV27 and J usage is TRBJ1-6, with 10 bases lining up with TRBD1. Trimming cost V 3 bases and J 0 bases; bases outside gene matches: 2. Germline values: CDR1 MNHEY, CDR2 SMNVEV (reference sequence). This CDR3 region has 17 residues.